Shown below are 23 T cell receptor beta chains from a single sample sequenced in a study of HIV-infected patients and healthy controls. TCRdb itself ran the 5' RACE reads through MiXCR, one entry per CDR3 protein. The data contain around 18,000 distinct CDR3 sequences, roughly 15% of them singletons. Specimen: CD8+ T cells from blood. The receptor set was obtained from a human donor in good health.

In its sample, this clonotype was seen many times. The CDR3 region is CATSDSYSDVDTQYF. For the CDR3, the DNA is TGTGCCACCAGTGATTCGTATTCCGACGTAGATACGCAGTATTTT. This chain connects TRBV24-1 to TRBJ2-3; D remains ambiguous. Per the germline V gene, CDR1 is KGHDR and CDR2 is SFDVKD. V was trimmed by 2 bases and J by 5 bases, leaving 13 bases between them. This CDR3 is 15 amino acids long.

V gene TRBV29-1 combines with J gene TRBJ2-1; D may match TRBD1 or TRBD2 (5 bases each). Per the germline V gene, CDR1 is SQVTM and CDR2 is ANQGSEA. The CDR3 totals 16 residues. V dropped 4 bases and J dropped 5 bases, with 21 bases sitting between them. The CDR3 loop reads CSVVYWGTGINNEQFF. CDR3 coding DNA: TGCAGCGTTGTCTATTGGGGGACGGGAATAAACAATGAGCAGTTCTTC.

Only a few counts were recorded for this clonotype. This sequence joins TRBV4-2 and TRBJ1-2, with D possibly TRBD1 on 6 matching bases. The germline V gene has CDR1 LGHNA and CDR2 YNFKEQ. V shed 0 bases and J shed 8 bases, with 16 bases lying between them. The CDR3 spans 15 residues. The CDR3 nucleotides are TGTGCCAGCAGCCAAGAGGAGTCAGGGGTTAACGGCTACACCTTC. As protein: CASSQEESGVNGYTF.

This clonotype was counted many times. V usage is TRBV12-3 or TRBV12-4 and J usage is TRBJ2-5; no definite D call. Trimming removed 1 base from V and 1 base from J, with 7 bases in between. The CDR3 covers 14 residues. The CDR3 loop is CASSLGSLQETQYF. The CDR3 DNA follows: TGTGCCAGCAGTTTAGGCAGCCTCCAAGAGACCCAGTACTTC.

This clonotype was seen more than once but under ten times. The gene calls are TRBV18 and TRBJ2-6; no clear D. Germline V gives CDR1 KGHSH, CDR2 LQKENI. Trimming cost V 0 bases and J 0 bases, with 0 bases left between them. The CDR3 length is 14 residues. CDR3: CASSPPSGANVLTF. Here the CDR3 DNA reads TGTGCCAGCTCACCACCCTCTGGGGCCAACGTCCTGACTTTC.

This clonotype was recorded many times. The rearrangement joins TRBV12-3 or TRBV12-4 to TRBJ2-1; tentatively, D is TRBD1 (6 bases). CDR3 size: 14 residues. V was clipped by 3 bases and J by 2 bases, with 8 bases between them. The chain's CDR3 is CASSLGHPYNEQFF. The CDR3 coding sequence is TGTGCCAGCAGTTTGGGACACCCCTACAATGAGCAGTTCTTC.

This clonotype was seen a few times. This chain connects TRBV4-3 to TRBJ2-1; maybe TRBD1 (7 bases). Germline values: CDR1 LGHNA, CDR2 YSLEER. The CDR3 loop spans 15 amino acids. V gave up 4 bases and J gave up 3 bases, with 13 bases separating them. The CDR3 loop is CASSPRRDSYNEQFF. Written as DNA, the CDR3 is TGCGCCAGCAGCCCCAGGCGGGACAGCTACAATGAGCAGTTCTTC.

This clonotype was seen many times. CDR3 sequence: CASSSRSVLSDTQYF. The DNA of the CDR3 is TGTGCCAGCAGCTCTAGGTCGGTTTTGTCAGATACGCAGTATTTT. The chain links TRBV13 to TRBJ2-3; D not resolved. There are 15 residues in the CDR3. Per germline, CDR1 PRHDT and CDR2 FYEKMQ (reference sequence). V lost 4 bases and J 4 bases, leaving 15 bases between the germline ends.

The chain has TRBV19 and TRBJ2-1; 12 bases agree with TRBD2. The CDR3 spans 17 residues. The germline V gene has CDR1 LNHDA and CDR2 SQIVND (reference sequence). The V segment lost 1 base and the J segment 4 bases; nucleotides outside the gene matches: 5. In DNA form, the CDR3 reads TGTGCCAGTAGTATAGGACTAGCGGGAGCCCGGTACAATGAGCAGTTCTTC. Encoded protein: CASSIGLAGARYNEQFF.

This clonotype was picked up many times. This chain connects TRBV6-2 or TRBV6-3 to TRBJ1-1, with unresolved D. The V gene lost 2 bases and the J gene lost 4 bases, with 8 bases spanning the gap. The CDR3 has 13 residues. CDR1 is MNHEY, CDR2 SVGEGT, per germline. CDR3 loop: CASSYGSATEAFF. DNA of the CDR3: TGTGCCAGCAGTTACGGCAGTGCCACTGAAGCTTTCTTT.

In this sample, this clonotype turned up a few times. This chain uses TRBV6-2 or TRBV6-3 with TRBJ1-6; D unclear. CDR3 size: 15 residues. The V end lost 6 bases, the J end lost 0 bases, and 9 bases lay between the germline ends. Germline V gives CDR1 MNHEY, CDR2 SVGEGT. The DNA for the CDR3 is TGTGCCAGCAGGAGTGGGAGCTCCTATAATTCACCCCTCCACTTT. Translated: CASRSGSSYNSPLHF.

This clonotype has only a few counts. V is TRBV6-4 and J is TRBJ2-1; 8 bases match TRBD1. The V and J ends lost 0 bases and 7 bases, in that order; junction bases with no gene match: 2. This CDR3 contains 14 residues. Looked up from germline, CDR1 is MRHNA and CDR2 is SNTAGT. This CDR3 is CASSDSTGGNEQFF. The CDR3 nucleotides read TGTGCCAGCAGTGACTCAACAGGGGGAAATGAGCAGTTCTTC.

V gene TRBV27 combines with J gene TRBJ1-1; 7 bases agree with TRBD1. Germline trimming cut 3 bases from V and 1 base from J; bases unmatched to any gene: 11. CDR1 MNHEY and CDR2 SMNVEV come from the germline V gene (reference sequence). The CDR3 contains 17 residues. The CDR3 is CASSFFRRDSRNTEAFF. CDR3 nucleotides: TGTGCCAGCAGTTTCTTCCGTCGGGACAGCAGGAACACTGAAGCTTTCTTT.

This clonotype was counted ten times or more. The chain couples TRBV7-9 to TRBJ2-7; TRBD2 aligns across 9 bases. The ends lost 5 bases at V and 3 bases at J; junction bases unmatched: 2. Germline-derived CDR1 and CDR2 are SEHNR and FQNEAQ (reference sequence). There are 13 residues in the CDR3. CDR3: CASSNSGSYEQYF. The CDR3 nucleotides are TGTGCCAGCAGCAATAGCGGGAGCTACGAGCAGTACTTC. Based on the CDR3 plus reference TRBV7-9 and TRBJ2-7, the full variable domain is DTGVSQNPRHKITKRGQNVTFRCDPISEHNRLYWYRQTLGQGPEFLTYFQNEAQLEKSRLLSDRFSAERPKGSFSTLEIQRTEQGDSAMYLCASSNSGSYEQYFGPGTRLTVT.

This clonotype was picked up a small number of times. This sequence joins TRBV5-6 and TRBJ1-5; D gene ambiguous. The ends were cut back, 0 bases at V and 3 bases at J, with 10 bases in the middle. The CDR3 contains 15 residues. The V gene's germline CDR1 is SGHDT and CDR2 YYEEEE. CDR3 sequence reads: CASSLGRGPNQPQHF. The CDR3 nucleotides are TGTGCCAGCAGCTTGGGCCGCGGCCCCAATCAGCCCCAGCATTTT. The entire variable domain, with the rest obtained from reference TRBV5-6 and TRBJ1-5, is as follows: DAGVTQSPTHLIKTRGQQVTLRCSPKSGHDTVSWYQQALGQGPQFIFQYYEEEERQRGNFPDRFSGHQFPNYSSELNVNALLLGDSALYLCASSLGRGPNQPQHFGDGTRLSIL.

Within the sample, this clonotype is medium-sized. The chain carries TRBV6-2 or TRBV6-3 and TRBJ2-1; 9 nucleotides match TRBD2. This CDR3 is 14 amino acids long. Germline V gives CDR1 MNHEY, CDR2 SVGEGT. Trimming at V came to 0 bases and at J to 8 bases, leaving 2 bases not matched to a gene. This chain's CDR3 is CASSYSSGSDEQFF. CDR3 nucleotide sequence: TGTGCCAGCAGTTACTCTAGCGGGAGTGATGAGCAGTTCTTC.

This clonotype was picked up a small number of times. The rearrangement joins TRBV5-1 to TRBJ2-5; either TRBD1 or TRBD2 may supply D (5 bases each). Germline CDR1 and CDR2: SGHRS and YFSETQ. The CDR3 contains 14 residues. Trimming pared 1 base from V and 7 bases from J, leaving 14 bases between. The DNA of the CDR3 is TGCGCCAGCAGCTTGTTGGGGGAGTTAAGGACCCAGTACTTC. It translates to CASSLLGELRTQYF.

V and J are TRBV4-3 and TRBJ2-2; D gene unclear. V was cut by 0 bases and J by 1 base, with 18 bases left in between. CDR1 and CDR2 from the germline V gene are LGHNA and YSLEER. This CDR3 contains 19 residues. The CDR3 coding sequence is TGCGCCAGCAGCCAAGATCTTGCTCACCGGGTAGAGAACACCGGGGAGCTGTTTTTT. Its translation: CASSQDLAHRVENTGELFF.

This rearrangement joins TRBV6-2 or TRBV6-3 to TRBJ1-5; no clear D. Germline V gives CDR1 MNHEY, CDR2 SVGEGT. The CDR3 extends over 17 amino acids. V was clipped by 0 bases and J by 3 bases, with 15 bases between them. The CDR3: CASSYSTAAWDNQPQHF. CDR3 DNA: TGTGCCAGCAGTTACTCGACGGCAGCTTGGGACAATCAGCCCCAGCATTTT.

This chain links TRBV12-5 with TRBJ1-5, with no clear D. Germline V gene data show CDR1 as LGHNT and CDR2 as FRNRAP. Trimming removed 1 base from V and 4 bases from J, with 2 bases in between. The CDR3 is made up of 12 amino acids. As DNA, the CDR3 is TGTGCTAGTGGTTTGGAGAATCAGCCCCAGCATTTT. As protein: CASGLENQPQHF. Looking up the rest from reference TRBV12-5 and TRBJ1-5 gives the full variable domain: DARVTQTPRHKVTEMGQEVTMRCQPILGHNTVFWYRQTMMQGLELLAYFRNRAPLDDSGMPKDRFSAEMPDATLATLKIQPSEPRDSAVYFCASGLENQPQHFGDGTRLSIL.

This clonotype was seen ten or more times. J is TRBJ2-7 and V is TRBV20-1, with a weak D call TRBD1 (6 bases). The CDR3 totals 13 residues. The germline CDR1 and CDR2 sequences are DFQATT and SNEGSKA (reference sequence). The ends were cut back, 0 bases at V and 6 bases at J, with 12 bases in the middle. CDR3 protein: CSARDGRGSEQYF. The CDR3 bases are TGCAGTGCTAGAGACGGCAGGGGAAGCGAGCAGTACTTC.

This clonotype was detected many times. The gene calls are TRBV25-1 and TRBJ2-5; D not resolved. Per germline, CDR1 MGHDK and CDR2 SYGVNS. The CDR3 contains 16 residues. The V gene lost 3 bases and the J gene lost 3 bases, with 17 bases spanning the gap. CDR3: CASSELKSPDKETQYF. The CDR3, as DNA: TGTGCCAGCAGTGAGCTTAAGTCGCCAGATAAAGAGACCCAGTACTTC.

This clonotype was detected many times. J is TRBJ2-7 and V is TRBV12-3 or TRBV12-4; TRBD1 is a possible D gene (5 bases). Trimming stripped 6 bases from V and 2 bases from J, with 14 bases between. The CDR3 extends over 14 amino acids. CDR3 region: CASSPSVTAYEQYF. The CDR3 region has the DNA TGTGCCAGCAGCCCCAGTGTGACAGCCTACGAGCAGTACTTC.